The 6 T cell receptor beta chains listed next were all sequenced from one sample in a study of cytomegalovirus exposure and HLA in healthy donors. Primers for the PCR totalled 60 Vbeta and 13 Jbeta. Profiled with immunoSEQ multiplex PCR; TCRdb holds only in-frame clones, not every one. Among 140,000 to 150,000 clones listed, approximately 72% were seen once. The sequencing sample was made of PBMCs. The origin of the receptors is a woman aged 60 to 75 in good health and CMV-seronegative.

This chain uses TRBV19 with TRBJ2-7, with a weak D call TRBD1 (5 bases). The CDR3 is 17 residues long. Trimming took off 3 bases at V and 2 bases at J, with 20 bases between the two ends. Germline V lookup: CDR1 LNHDA, CDR2 SQIVND (reference sequence). The CDR3 DNA follows: TGTGCCAGTAGTATTTCGACAGTGGGGTATCGCGCCTACGAGCAGTACTTC. This gives the protein CASSISTVGYRAYEQYF.

V and J are TRBV28 and TRBJ1-6; 8 bases align to TRBD1. Germline assignment: CDR1 MDHEN and CDR2 SYDVKM. This CDR3 region has 16 residues. With 6 bases clipped from V and 7 bases from J, the junction kept 11 bases outside the gene matches. The CDR3 sequence is CASRGTTTGANSPLHF. The CDR3 DNA reads TGTGCCAGCAGGGGGACCACGACAGGGGCCAATTCACCCCTCCACTTT.

The J gene is TRBJ1-6, the V gene TRBV2, with D uncertain. V was trimmed by 5 bases and J by 0 bases, leaving 11 bases between them. There are 16 residues in the CDR3. Per the germline V gene, CDR1 is SNHLY and CDR2 is FYNNEI. The CDR3 loop is CASSTGSSSYNSPLHF. The CDR3 bases are TGTGCCAGCAGTACCGGGTCGAGCTCCTATAATTCACCCCTCCACTTT.

The CDR3 DNA sequence: TGTGCCAGCAGCTTTTCCCACTTACTAGCGGAAAGCACAGATACGCAGTATTTT. Translation: CASSFSHLLAESTDTQYF. The chain joins TRBV11-3 to TRBJ2-3, with 8 bases matching TRBD2. CDR3 length: 18 residues. Germline V gives CDR1 SGHNT, CDR2 YENEEA. Trimming removed 3 bases from V and 0 bases from J; junction bases left unmatched: 11.

The table lists this clone with a count of one. The chain combines TRBV5-1 with TRBJ2-7; 8 bases match TRBD2. There are 16 residues in the CDR3. Germline values: CDR1 SGHRS, CDR2 YFSETQ. The V segment lost 0 bases and the J segment 3 bases; nucleotides outside the gene matches: 8. The CDR3 bases are TGCGCCAGCAGCTTGGTTGCGGCGGGAGGTGGCTACGAGCAGTACTTC. Translated: CASSLVAAGGGYEQYF.

The chain has TRBV6-5 and TRBJ2-2; 7 nucleotides align to TRBD1. The CDR3 is made up of 15 amino acids. CDR1 is MNHEY and CDR2 is SVGAGI in the germline V gene. Trimming at V came to 8 bases and at J to 0 bases, leaving 6 bases not matched to a gene. The CDR3 here is CASSGTATNTGELFF. CDR3 nucleotide sequence: TGTGCCAGCTCTGGGACAGCAACGAACACCGGGGAGCTGTTTTTT.